This paragraph reports one TCR beta chain. The sample belongs to a study of T cells in Graves' hyperthyroidism and ophthalmopathy. V lost 5 bases and J lost 3, with 13 bases in between. In germline, CDR1 is MNHEY, CDR2 SVGEGT. The CDR3 has 14 residues. There were TCR beta CDR3 regions amplified from RNA transcripts. Primed by the HTBI set, a first-round RT-PCR was run on the TCR CDR3. Each CDR3 protein gets one entry after TCRdb re-called the multiplex PCR reads with MiXCR. The data contain approximately 570,000 distinct CDR3 sequences, 20% of them singletons. The material sequenced was blood. The chain links TRBV6-2 or TRBV6-3 to TRBJ1-2; maybe TRBD1 (5 bases). The origin of this receptor is a man aged 40-49 years with Graves' ophthalmopathy. The CDR3 bases are TGTGCCAGCAGTGCCAGGGATAGAGACTATGGCTACACCTTC. The encoded protein is CASSARDRDYGYTF.